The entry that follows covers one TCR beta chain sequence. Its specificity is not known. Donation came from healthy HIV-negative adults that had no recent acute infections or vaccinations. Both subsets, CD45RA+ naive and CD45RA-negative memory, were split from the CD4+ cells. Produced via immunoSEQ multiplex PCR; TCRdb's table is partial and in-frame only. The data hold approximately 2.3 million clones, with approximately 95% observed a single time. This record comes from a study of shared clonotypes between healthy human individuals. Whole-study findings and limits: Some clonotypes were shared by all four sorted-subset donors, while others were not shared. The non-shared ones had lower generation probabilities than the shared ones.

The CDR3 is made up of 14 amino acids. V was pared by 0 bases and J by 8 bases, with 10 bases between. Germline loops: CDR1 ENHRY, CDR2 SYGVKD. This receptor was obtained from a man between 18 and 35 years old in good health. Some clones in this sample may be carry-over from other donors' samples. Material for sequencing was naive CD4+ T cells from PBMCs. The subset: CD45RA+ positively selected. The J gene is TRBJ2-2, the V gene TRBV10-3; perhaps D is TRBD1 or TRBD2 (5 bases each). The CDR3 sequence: CAISESGTRGELFF. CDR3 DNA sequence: TGTGCCATCAGTGAGTCGGGGACGAGGGGGGAGCTGTTTTTT.